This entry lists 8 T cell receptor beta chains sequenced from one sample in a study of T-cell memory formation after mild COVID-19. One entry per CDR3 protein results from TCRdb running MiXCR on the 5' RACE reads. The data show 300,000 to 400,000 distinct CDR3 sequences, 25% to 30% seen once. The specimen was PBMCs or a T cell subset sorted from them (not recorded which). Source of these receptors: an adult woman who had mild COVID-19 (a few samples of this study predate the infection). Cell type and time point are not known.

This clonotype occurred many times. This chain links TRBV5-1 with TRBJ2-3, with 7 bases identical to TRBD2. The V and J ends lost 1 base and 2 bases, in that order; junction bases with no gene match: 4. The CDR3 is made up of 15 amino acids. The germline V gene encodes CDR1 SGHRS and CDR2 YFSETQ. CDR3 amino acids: CASSLSGVNTDTQYF. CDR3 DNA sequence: TGCGCCAGCAGCTTGAGCGGGGTTAACACAGATACGCAGTATTTT.

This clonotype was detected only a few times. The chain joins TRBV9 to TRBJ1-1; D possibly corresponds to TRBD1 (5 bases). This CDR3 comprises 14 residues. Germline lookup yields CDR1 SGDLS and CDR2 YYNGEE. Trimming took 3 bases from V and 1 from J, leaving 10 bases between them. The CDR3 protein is CASSASDTNTEAFF. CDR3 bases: TGTGCCAGCAGCGCATCGGACACGAACACTGAAGCTTTCTTT.

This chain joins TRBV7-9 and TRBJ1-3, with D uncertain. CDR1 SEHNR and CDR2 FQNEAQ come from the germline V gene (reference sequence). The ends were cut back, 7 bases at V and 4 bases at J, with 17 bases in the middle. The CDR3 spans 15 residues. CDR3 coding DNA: TGTGCCAGCACCCCACTCCGGGCGTACGGAAACACCATATATTTT. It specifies CASTPLRAYGNTIYF. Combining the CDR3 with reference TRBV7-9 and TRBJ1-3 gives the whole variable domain DTGVSQNPRHKITKRGQNVTFRCDPISEHNRLYWYRQTLGQGPEFLTYFQNEAQLEKSRLLSDRFSAERPKGSFSTLEIQRTEQGDSAMYLCASTPLRAYGNTIYFGEGSWLTVV.

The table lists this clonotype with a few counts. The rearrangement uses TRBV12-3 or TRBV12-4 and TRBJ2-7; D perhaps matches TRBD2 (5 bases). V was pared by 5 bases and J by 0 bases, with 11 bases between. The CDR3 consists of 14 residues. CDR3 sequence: CASSGLPVSYEQYF. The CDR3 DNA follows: TGTGCCAGCAGTGGACTCCCGGTCTCCTACGAGCAGTACTTC.

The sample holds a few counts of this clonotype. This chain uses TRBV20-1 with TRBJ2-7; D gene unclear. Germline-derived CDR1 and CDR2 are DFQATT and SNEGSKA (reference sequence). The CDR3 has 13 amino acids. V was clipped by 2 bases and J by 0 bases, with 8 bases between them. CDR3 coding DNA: TGCAGTGCTAGACAGGTTCGCTCCTACGAGCAGTACTTC. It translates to CSARQVRSYEQYF.

The CDR3 region is CASSPQGQVTKNIQYF. The DNA of the CDR3 is TGTGCCAGCAGCCCACAGGGGCAGGTGACCAAAAACATTCAGTACTTC. The chain combines TRBV7-2 with TRBJ2-4, with 7 positions matching TRBD1. Per the germline V gene, CDR1 is SGHTA and CDR2 is FQGNSA. The CDR3 covers 16 residues. V lost 5 bases, J lost 2 bases, and 9 bases stayed unmatched.

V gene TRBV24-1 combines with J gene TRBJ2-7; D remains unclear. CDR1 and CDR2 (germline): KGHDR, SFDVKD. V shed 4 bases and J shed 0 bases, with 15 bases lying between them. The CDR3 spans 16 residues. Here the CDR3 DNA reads TGTGCCACCAGTGAATCCGGCGCGGCAAGCTCCTACGAGCAGTACTTC. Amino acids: CATSESGAASSYEQYF.

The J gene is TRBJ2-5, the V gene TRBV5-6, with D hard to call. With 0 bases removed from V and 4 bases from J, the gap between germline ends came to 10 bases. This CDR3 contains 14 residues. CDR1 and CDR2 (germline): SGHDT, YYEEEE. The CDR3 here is CASSLEGIAETQYF. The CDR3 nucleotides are TGTGCCAGCAGCTTGGAGGGAATCGCAGAGACCCAGTACTTC.